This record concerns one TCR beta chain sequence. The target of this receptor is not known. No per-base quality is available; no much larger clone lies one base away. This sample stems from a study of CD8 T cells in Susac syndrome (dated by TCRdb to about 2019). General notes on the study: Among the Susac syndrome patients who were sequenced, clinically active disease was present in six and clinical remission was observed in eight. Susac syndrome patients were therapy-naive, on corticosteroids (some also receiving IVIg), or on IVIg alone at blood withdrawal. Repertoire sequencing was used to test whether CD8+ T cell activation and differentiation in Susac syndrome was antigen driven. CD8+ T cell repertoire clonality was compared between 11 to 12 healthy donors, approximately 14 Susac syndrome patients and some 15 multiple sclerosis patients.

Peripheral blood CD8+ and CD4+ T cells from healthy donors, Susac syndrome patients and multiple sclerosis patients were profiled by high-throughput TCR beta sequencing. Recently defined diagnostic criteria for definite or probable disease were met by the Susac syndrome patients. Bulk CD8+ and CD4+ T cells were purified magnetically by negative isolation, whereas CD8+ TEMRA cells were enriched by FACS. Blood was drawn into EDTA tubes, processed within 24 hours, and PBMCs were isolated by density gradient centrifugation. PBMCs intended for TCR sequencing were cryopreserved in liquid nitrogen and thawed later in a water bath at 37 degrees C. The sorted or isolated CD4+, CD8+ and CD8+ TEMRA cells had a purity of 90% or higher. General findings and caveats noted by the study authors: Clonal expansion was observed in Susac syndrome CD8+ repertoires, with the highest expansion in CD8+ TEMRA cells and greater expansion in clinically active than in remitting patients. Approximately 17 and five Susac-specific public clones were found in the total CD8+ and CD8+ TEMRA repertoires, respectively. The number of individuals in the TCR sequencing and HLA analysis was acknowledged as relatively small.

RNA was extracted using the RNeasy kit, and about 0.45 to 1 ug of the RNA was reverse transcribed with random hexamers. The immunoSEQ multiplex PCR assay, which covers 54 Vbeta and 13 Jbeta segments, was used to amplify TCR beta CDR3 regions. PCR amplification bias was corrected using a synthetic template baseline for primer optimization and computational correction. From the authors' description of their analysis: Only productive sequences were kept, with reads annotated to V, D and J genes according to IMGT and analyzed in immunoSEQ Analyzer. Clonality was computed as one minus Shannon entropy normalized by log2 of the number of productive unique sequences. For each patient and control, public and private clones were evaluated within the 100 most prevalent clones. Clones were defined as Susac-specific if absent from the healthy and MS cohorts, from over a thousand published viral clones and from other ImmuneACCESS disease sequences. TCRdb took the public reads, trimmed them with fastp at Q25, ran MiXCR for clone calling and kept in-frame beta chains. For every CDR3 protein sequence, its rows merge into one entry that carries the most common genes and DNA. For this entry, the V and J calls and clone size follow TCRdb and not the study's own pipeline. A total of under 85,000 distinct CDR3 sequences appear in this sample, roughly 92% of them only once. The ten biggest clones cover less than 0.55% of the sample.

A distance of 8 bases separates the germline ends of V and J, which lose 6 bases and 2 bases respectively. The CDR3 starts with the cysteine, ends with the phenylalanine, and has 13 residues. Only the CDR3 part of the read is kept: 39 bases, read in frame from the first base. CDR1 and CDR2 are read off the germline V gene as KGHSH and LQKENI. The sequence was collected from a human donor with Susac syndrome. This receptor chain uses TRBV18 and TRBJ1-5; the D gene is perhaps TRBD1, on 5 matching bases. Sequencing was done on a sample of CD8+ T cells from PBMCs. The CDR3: CASSGGGNQPQHF. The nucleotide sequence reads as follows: TGTGCCAGCTCCGGGGGGGGCAATCAGCCCCAGCATTTT.